This TCR beta chain was profiled in a study of response to subunit inactivated influenza vaccine. This clonotype came up a few times. V lost 0 bases and J lost 0, with 15 bases in between. The CDR3 runs 17 residues. The germline CDR1 and CDR2 sequences are MNHEY and SVGEGT. TCRdb re-derived calls from the RT-PCR reads in MiXCR, one entry per CDR3 protein. The sample lists roughly 550,000 distinct CDR3 sequences, around 25% seen once, with approximately 3% in the top ten. These same data were also listed under a study on T cells expressing NK-cell markers. That source adds: It was by 5'RACE template switching with UMIs that TCR beta cDNA was made.

The source is a man aged 45-65 years who received an inactivated influenza vaccine. The chain uses TRBV6-2 or TRBV6-3 and TRBJ2-7; D remains unclear. The starting material was CD4+ T cells sorted from PBMCs, obtained roughly 12 days after vaccination. The CDR3 sequence is CASSYSSGGVASYEQYF. The CDR3 nucleotides read TGTGCCAGCAGTTACTCGAGTGGCGGAGTGGCCTCCTACGAGCAGTACTTC.